The 14 T cell receptor beta chains listed next were all sequenced from one sample in a study of identical twins. MiXCR was run by TCRdb on the 5' RACE reads, yielding one entry per CDR3 protein. The sample has roughly 720,000 distinct CDR3 sequences, around a sixth seen once. This sample was also put to use in a study of T cells expressing NK-cell markers.

The sample taken for sequencing was PBMCs. These receptors came from a young woman in good health.

The chain links TRBV6-2 or TRBV6-3 to TRBJ2-7; D remains unclear. This CDR3 contains 13 residues. Between the trimmed V and J ends, which lost 5 bases and 6 bases, there was a span of 14 bases. Looked up from germline, CDR1 is MNHEY and CDR2 is SVGEGT. The CDR3 here is CASSPSGPGEQYF. The CDR3 region has the DNA TGTGCCAGCAGTCCTTCTGGGCCGGGCGAGCAGTACTTC.

This chain connects TRBV30 to TRBJ2-7; no firm D call. The length of the CDR3 is 12 residues. Germline CDR1 and CDR2: GTSNPN and SVGIG (reference sequence). Trimming removed 8 bases from V and 3 bases from J, with 14 bases in between. DNA of the CDR3: TGTGCCGCGACTGGGTTTTACTACGAGCAGTACTTC. Translating it yields CAATGFYYEQYF.

This clonotype was observed a handful of times. The chain carries TRBV15 and TRBJ1-3; a possible D gene is TRBD1 (6 bases). Trimming stripped 3 bases from V and 4 bases from J, with 13 bases between. CDR1 and CDR2 from the germline V gene are LNHNV and YYDKDF (reference sequence). CDR3 length: 15 residues. CDR3 protein: CATSSAGTSGNTIYF. The CDR3, as DNA: TGTGCCACCAGCAGTGCCGGGACATCGGGAAACACCATATATTTT.

This chain joins TRBV5-6 and TRBJ2-2; D ambiguous. This CDR3 is built from 14 residues. V was cut by 4 bases and J by 0 bases, with 7 bases left in between. Germline V gives CDR1 SGHDT, CDR2 YYEEEE. The CDR3 loop is CASSPVANTGELFF. In nucleotides, the CDR3 is TGTGCCAGCAGCCCCGTGGCGAACACCGGGGAGCTGTTTTTT.

This clonotype was seen a few times. This rearrangement joins TRBV5-1 to TRBJ2-1, with TRBD2 identical over 9 bases. Germline assignment: CDR1 SGHRS and CDR2 YFSETQ. The V gene end was trimmed by 1 base and the J gene end by 6 bases; junction bases not matched to a gene: 5. The CDR3 spans 15 residues. CDR3 in DNA: TGCGCCAGCAGCTTGAATCAGCGGGGGGCCAATGAGCAGTTCTTC. It translates to CASSLNQRGANEQFF.

The gene calls are TRBV7-6 and TRBJ2-1, with unresolved D. V was clipped by 5 bases and J by 8 bases, with 16 bases between them. The length of the CDR3 is 14 residues. Per the germline V gene, CDR1 is SGHVS and CDR2 is FNYEAQ. This CDR3 reads CASSQYPLEDEQFF. In DNA, the CDR3 is TGTGCCAGCAGCCAATACCCGCTAGAGGATGAGCAGTTCTTC.

This clonotype came up many times. The rearrangement uses TRBV12-3 or TRBV12-4 and TRBJ2-1; 9 bases line up with TRBD1. The CDR3 contains 15 residues. After removal of 1 base from V and 12 bases from J, the junction contained 10 bases not matched to a gene. In DNA, the CDR3 is TGTGCCAGCAGTTTAGAGGGGACAGGGAAACTCGGGCAGTTCTTC. This encodes CASSLEGTGKLGQFF.

The chain links TRBV20-1 to TRBJ1-2; possibly TRBD1 for D (5 bases). CDR1 is DFQATT, CDR2 SNEGSKA, per germline (reference sequence). V lost 6 bases and J 4 bases, leaving 15 bases between the germline ends. This CDR3 is 13 amino acids long. The CDR3 region is CSAIVTDSYGYTF. Written as DNA, the CDR3 is TGCAGTGCAATCGTGACAGATTCCTATGGCTACACCTTC.

The chain carries TRBV20-1 and TRBJ2-7, with 7 bases aligning to TRBD1. Per the germline V gene, CDR1 is DFQATT and CDR2 is SNEGSKA (reference sequence). This CDR3 is 12 amino acids long. The trim removed 5 bases at V and 5 bases at J, leaving 6 bases unmatched. CDR3 residues: CSAVTGVDEQYF. In nucleotides, the CDR3 is TGCAGTGCTGTTACAGGGGTCGACGAGCAGTACTTC.

This clonotype has only a few counts. This chain links TRBV18 with TRBJ1-2; 7 nucleotides match TRBD1. CDR1 and CDR2 from the germline V gene are KGHSH and LQKENI. V was pared by 6 bases and J by 8 bases, with 9 bases of the junction left unmatched. The CDR3 is 13 residues long. The CDR3 DNA is TGTGCCAGCTCGACGACAGGGAGTGAGGGCTACACCTTC. Translated, it gives CASSTTGSEGYTF.

V and J are TRBV9 and TRBJ2-7; a weak D match, TRBD2 (5 bases). CDR1 and CDR2 from the germline V gene are SGDLS and YYNGEE. This CDR3 is built from 14 residues. The V gene lost 0 bases and the J gene lost 7 bases, with 14 bases spanning the gap. The DNA for the CDR3 is TGTGCCAGCAGCGTAGGGAGCGGCCCCGAGGAGCAGTACTTC. Translation: CASSVGSGPEEQYF.

Here the CDR3 DNA reads TGCAGTGCTAGAGTCCGCAGGGGGACTGAAGCTTTCTTT. This encodes CSARVRRGTEAFF. V and J are TRBV20-1 and TRBJ1-1; 7 nucleotides match TRBD1. Germline V gene lookup returns CDR1 DFQATT and CDR2 SNEGSKA (reference sequence). Germline trimming cut 1 base from V and 5 bases from J; bases unmatched to any gene: 4. The CDR3 is 13 amino acids.

This clonotype was detected a few times. This chain joins TRBV20-1 and TRBJ2-7; D may be TRBD2 (6 bases). This CDR3 is 16 amino acids long. The V gene lost 4 bases and the J gene lost 0 bases, with 19 bases spanning the gap. CDR1 is DFQATT and CDR2 is SNEGSKA in the germline V gene (reference sequence). This chain's CDR3 is CSATASRDSYSYEQYF. As DNA, the CDR3 is TGCAGTGCTACTGCCTCGAGGGACTCGTACTCCTACGAGCAGTACTTC.

This chain uses TRBV5-1 with TRBJ1-1; D possibly corresponds to TRBD1 (5 bases). This CDR3 is built from 14 residues. V lost 0 bases, J lost 6 bases, and 12 bases lay in between. CDR1 and CDR2 (germline): SGHRS, YFSETQ. CDR3 sequence (DNA): TGCGCCAGCAGCTTGGGCCAGGGAACCGCTGAAGCTTTCTTT. The encoded protein is CASSLGQGTAEAFF.